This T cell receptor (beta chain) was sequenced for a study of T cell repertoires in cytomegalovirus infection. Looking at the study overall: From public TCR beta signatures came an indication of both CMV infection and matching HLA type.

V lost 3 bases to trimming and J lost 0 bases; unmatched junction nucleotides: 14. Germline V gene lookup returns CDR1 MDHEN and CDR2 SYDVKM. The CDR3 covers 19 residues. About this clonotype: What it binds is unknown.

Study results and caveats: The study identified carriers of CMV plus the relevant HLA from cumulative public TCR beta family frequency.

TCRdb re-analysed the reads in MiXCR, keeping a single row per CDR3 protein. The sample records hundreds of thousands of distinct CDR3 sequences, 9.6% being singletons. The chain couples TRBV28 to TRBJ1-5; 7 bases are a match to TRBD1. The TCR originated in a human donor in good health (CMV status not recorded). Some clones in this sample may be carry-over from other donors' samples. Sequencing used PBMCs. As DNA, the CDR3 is TGTGCCAGCAGTTTTGGGCCCCGGACAGGATTCCTTAGCAATCAGCCCCAGCATTTT. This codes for CASSFGPRTGFLSNQPQHF.